Below, 30 T cell receptor beta chains from the same sample are listed, as sequenced in a study of blood T cell repertoires in COVID-19. The data were produced by immunoSEQ multiplex PCR, yet TCRdb's version contains in-frame clones alone and is incomplete. The sample holds 300,000 or so clones; just under 85% are singletons and the top ten take approximately 4.1%. Sequencing was performed on peripheral blood. All receptors come from a woman between 50 and 59 years old with active or convalescent COVID-19.

This clone was observed a handful of times. The sample carries other DNA sequences with the same CDR3. The CDR3 protein is CASSPRTGGGSGANVLTF. The DNA of the CDR3 is TGTGCCAGCTCACCACGGACAGGGGGCGGCTCTGGGGCCAACGTCCTGACTTTC. The chain joins TRBV18 to TRBJ2-6, with 11 bases fitting TRBD1. Trimming cost V 1 base and J 0 bases; bases outside gene matches: 2. The CDR3 has 18 amino acids. Germline V gene lookup returns CDR1 KGHSH and CDR2 LQKENI.

The chain links TRBV30 to TRBJ2-2, with TRBD2 as a possible D gene (6 bases). This CDR3 is 13 amino acids long. The V gene lost 2 bases and the J gene lost 7 bases, with 11 bases spanning the gap. Germline CDR1 is GTSNPN and CDR2 is SVGIG (reference sequence). CDR3 sequence (DNA): TGTGCCTGGAGTCGACTAGTGGTCGGGGAGCTGTTTTTT. It translates to CAWSRLVVGELFF.

The V gene is TRBV28, the J gene TRBJ1-1; D uncertain. This CDR3 has 16 amino acids. Germline V gives CDR1 MDHEN, CDR2 SYDVKM. Trimming left V 5 bases short and J 0 bases short, with 16 bases between. CDR3: CASSLKRIGLNTEAFF. The CDR3 DNA sequence: TGTGCCAGCAGTCTTAAACGAATCGGGTTGAACACTGAAGCTTTCTTT.

This chain uses TRBV2 with TRBJ1-1; maybe TRBD1 (6 bases). V was shortened by 7 bases and J by 0 bases, with 18 bases between the two germline ends. The CDR3 is made up of 16 amino acids. Per the germline V gene, CDR1 is SNHLY and CDR2 is FYNNEI. The CDR3 spells CASNGRGSTVNTEAFF. In DNA, the CDR3 is TGTGCCAGCAACGGTAGGGGGAGTACTGTGAACACTGAAGCTTTCTTT. The full variable domain, with the rest looked up from reference TRBV2 and TRBJ1-1, is EPEVTQTPSHQVTQMGQEVILRCVPISNHLYFYWYRQILGQKVEFLVSFYNNEISEKSEIFDDQFSVERPDGSNFTLKIRSTKLEDSAMYFCASNGRGSTVNTEAFFGQGTRLTVV.

There are many counts of this clone. V usage is TRBV7-8 and J usage is TRBJ1-3; a possible D gene is TRBD1 (6 bases). Trimming shortened V by 6 bases and J by 4 bases, and 16 bases separated the two germline ends. Per germline, CDR1 SGHVS and CDR2 FQNEAQ. The CDR3 runs 15 residues. The CDR3 reads CASSPSGVTGNTIYF. Here the CDR3 DNA reads TGTGCCAGCAGTCCCTCAGGGGTAACAGGAAACACCATATATTTT. Variable domain in full (rest from reference TRBV7-8 and TRBJ1-3): GAGVSQSPRYKVAKRGQDVALRCDPISGHVSLFWYQQALGQGPEFLTYFQNEAQLDKSGLPSDRFFAERPEGSVSTLKIQRTQQEDSAVYLCASSPSGVTGNTIYFGEGSWLTVV.

The chain has TRBV7-9 and TRBJ1-1, with TRBD1 as a possible D gene (6 bases). CDR3 size: 11 residues. The V gene lost 3 bases and the J gene lost 11 bases, with 10 bases spanning the gap. Germline V gene data show CDR1 as SEHNR and CDR2 as FQNEAQ (reference sequence). The CDR3 DNA sequence: TGTGCCAGCAGCTTGGACAGTGAGGCTTTCTTT. It specifies CASSLDSEAFF.

The chain combines TRBV28 with TRBJ1-5, with D perhaps matching TRBD1 (6 bases). The CDR3 covers 15 residues. The V gene's germline CDR1 is MDHEN and CDR2 SYDVKM. Trimming took off 8 bases at V and 5 bases at J, with 19 bases between the two ends. The CDR3 is CASLGQRIGDQPQHF. DNA for the CDR3: TGTGCCAGCCTAGGACAGAGGATCGGGGATCAGCCCCAGCATTTT.

The count of this clone is one. The chain uses TRBV18 and TRBJ1-1, with D possibly matching TRBD1 (5 bases). Germline CDR1 and CDR2: KGHSH and LQKENI. The CDR3 covers 15 residues. The V end was cut by 4 bases, the J end by 1 base, with 13 bases between. In DNA form, the CDR3 reads TGTGCCAGCTCACGCCTACAGGACCCGAACACTGAAGCTTTCTTT. Translating gives CASSRLQDPNTEAFF. The full variable domain, in which reference TRBV18 and TRBJ1-1 provide the parts outside the CDR3, is NAGVMQNPRHLVRRRGQEARLRCSPMKGHSHVYWYRQLPEEGLKFMVYLQKENIIDESGMPKERFSAEFPKEGPSILRIQQVVRGDSAAYFCASSRLQDPNTEAFFGQGTRLTVV.

The DNA for the CDR3 is TGTGCCAGCAGTTGGACTAGCGGGACCAGGCAGTTCTTC. It codes for CASSWTSGTRQFF. The chain is built from TRBV2 and TRBJ2-1, with TRBD2 identical over 12 bases. Germline CDR1 and CDR2: SNHLY and FYNNEI. The CDR3 spans 13 residues. J lost 12 bases, V lost 5 bases, and 5 bases had no gene match.

V gene TRBV4-1 combines with J gene TRBJ2-1; 7 bases agree with TRBD2. Germline CDR1 is MGHRA and CDR2 is YSYEKL. The CDR3 is 17 amino acids. The V and J ends lost 1 base and 6 bases, in that order; junction bases with no gene match: 12. For the CDR3, the DNA is TGCGCCAGCAGCCAAGGGGCTGGCGGGAGAAGGTCCAATGAGCAGTTCTTC. Translated, it gives CASSQGAGGRRSNEQFF.

The J gene is TRBJ2-1, the V gene TRBV29-1, with D perhaps TRBD2 (5 bases). Germline loops: CDR1 SQVTM, CDR2 ANQGSEA. V gave up 7 bases and J gave up 9 bases, with 19 bases separating them. The CDR3 runs 13 residues. The CDR3 bases are TGCAGCGGCTCTCTTCCCCTCAGCGGTGAGCAGTTCTTC. This sequence encodes CSGSLPLSGEQFF.

This clone was detected only once. The rearrangement uses TRBV6-5 and TRBJ2-2; D unclear. This CDR3 comprises 14 residues. CDR1 and CDR2 from the germline V gene are MNHEY and SVGAGI. Trimming cost V 5 bases and J 4 bases, with 11 bases left between them. CDR3 amino acids: CASSTLAATGELFF. The CDR3 DNA reads as TGTGCCAGCAGTACACTCGCGGCCACCGGGGAGCTGTTTTTT.

The chain couples TRBV5-1 to TRBJ2-7, with D perhaps matching TRBD2 (5 bases). This CDR3 region has 12 residues. In germline, CDR1 is SGHRS, CDR2 YFSETQ. V lost 0 bases to trimming and J lost 7 bases, with 8 bases between them. This CDR3 is CASSLVGGEQYF. The CDR3 region has the DNA TGCGCCAGCAGCTTGGTGGGCGGGGAGCAGTACTTC.

The chain joins TRBV2 to TRBJ1-1, with 7 bases lining up with TRBD1. The germline V gene encodes CDR1 SNHLY and CDR2 FYNNEI. This CDR3 has 16 amino acids. V lost 4 bases, J lost 0 bases, and 8 bases stayed unmatched. CDR3 residues: CASSGPSGQLNTEAFF. As DNA, the CDR3 is TGTGCCAGCAGTGGCCCCTCGGGACAGTTGAACACTGAAGCTTTCTTT. Full variable domain (remainder filled in from reference TRBV2 and TRBJ1-1): EPEVTQTPSHQVTQMGQEVILRCVPISNHLYFYWYRQILGQKVEFLVSFYNNEISEKSEIFDDQFSVERPDGSNFTLKIRSTKLEDSAMYFCASSGPSGQLNTEAFFGQGTRLTVV.

This clone was seen a few times. V and J are TRBV2 and TRBJ1-6; 9 bases line up with TRBD1. Germline trimming cut 6 bases from V and 6 bases from J; bases unmatched to any gene: 6. This CDR3 has 15 amino acids. CDR1 SNHLY and CDR2 FYNNEI come from the germline V gene. The CDR3 sequence: CASSLTGGPNSPLHF. The CDR3 coding sequence is TGTGCCAGCAGCCTCACAGGGGGCCCTAATTCACCCCTCCACTTT.

This chain joins TRBV5-1 and TRBJ2-1; TRBD2 matches 13 bases. V lost 2 bases, J lost 7 bases, and 9 bases stayed unmatched. The CDR3 runs to 17 residues. Germline V gives CDR1 SGHRS, CDR2 YFSETQ. This CDR3 is CASSFWTSGRMGNEQFF. For the CDR3, the DNA is TGCGCCAGCAGCTTCTGGACTAGCGGGAGAATGGGAAATGAGCAGTTCTTC. The complete variable domain, with remaining parts taken from reference TRBV5-1 and TRBJ2-1, reads KAGVTQTPRYLIKTRGQQVTLSCSPISGHRSVSWYQQTPGQGLQFLFEYFSETQRNKGNFPGRFSGRQFSNSRSEMNVSTLELGDSALYLCASSFWTSGRMGNEQFFGPGTRLTVL.

The chain has TRBV15 and TRBJ2-1, with D unclear. The V gene's germline CDR1 is LNHNV and CDR2 YYDKDF (reference sequence). The CDR3 spans 15 residues. V lost 8 bases and J 0 bases, leaving 14 bases between the germline ends. CDR3 sequence reads: CATGIGGSSYNEQFF. As DNA, the CDR3 is TGTGCCACCGGAATAGGCGGAAGCTCCTACAATGAGCAGTTCTTC.

CDR3 protein: CASRLADFHEQFF. CDR3 coding DNA: TGTGCCAGTCGACTAGCCGACTTCCATGAGCAGTTCTTC. The gene calls are TRBV12-3 or TRBV12-4 and TRBJ2-1; 7 nucleotides agree with TRBD2. This CDR3 spans 13 amino acids. The V and J ends lost 9 bases and 8 bases, in that order; junction bases with no gene match: 10.

The chain couples TRBV10-3 to TRBJ1-5, with a tentative D call TRBD1 (5 bases). The CDR3 consists of 13 residues. The V end was cut by 6 bases, the J end by 6 bases, with 12 bases between. Germline CDR1 is ENHRY and CDR2 is SYGVKD. DNA for the CDR3: TGTGCCATCAGCCTCGGGGGGGGTCAGCCCCAGCATTTT. It yields the protein CAISLGGGQPQHF.

The gene calls are TRBV11-2 and TRBJ2-2; 7 bases map to TRBD1. The V gene's germline CDR1 is SGHAT and CDR2 FQNNGV. V lost 5 bases to trimming and J lost 7 bases; unmatched junction nucleotides: 1. The CDR3 runs to 12 residues. The CDR3 spells CASSQGVGELFF. The CDR3, as DNA: TGTGCCAGCAGCCAGGGGGTCGGGGAGCTGTTTTTT.

The rearrangement links TRBV13 to TRBJ2-7; the match to TRBD2 covers 9 bases. V gave up 3 bases and J gave up 3 bases; unmatched junction bases: 3. The CDR3 runs 14 residues. Looked up from germline, CDR1 is PRHDT and CDR2 is FYEKMQ (reference sequence). The chain's CDR3 is CASSFSGRLYEQYF. As DNA, the CDR3 is TGTGCCAGCAGCTTTAGCGGGAGACTCTACGAGCAGTACTTC.

This chain connects TRBV5-6 to TRBJ1-2; 11 bases fit TRBD1. CDR1 and CDR2 from the germline V gene are SGHDT and YYEEEE. The CDR3 is 14 residues long. The J segment lost 7 bases and the V segment lost 3 bases, leaving 5 bases of the junction unmatched. CDR3 in DNA: TGTGCCAGCAGCTCGGGACAGGGGGTGACTGGCTACACCTTC. Amino acids: CASSSGQGVTGYTF.

This clone has a handful of counts. The chain has TRBV29-1 and TRBJ2-3, with a weak D call TRBD2 (5 bases). This CDR3 has 13 residues. Germline V CDR1 and CDR2: SQVTM, ANQGSEA. The V end was cut by 1 base, the J end by 5 bases, with 10 bases between. DNA for the CDR3: TGCAGCGTTGAAGGAGGGAGAGGAGATACGCAGTATTTT. Translation: CSVEGGRGDTQYF.

This clone was observed a handful of times. The V and J genes are TRBV27 and TRBJ1-1; no clear D. The ends were cut back, 4 bases at V and 7 bases at J, with 13 bases in the middle. Per the germline V gene, CDR1 is MNHEY and CDR2 is SMNVEV (reference sequence). The CDR3 loop spans 13 amino acids. The CDR3 here is CASSYSPRNEAFF. The CDR3 coding sequence is TGTGCCAGCAGTTACAGCCCCCGCAATGAAGCTTTCTTT.

On this clone itself: The sample contains more than one DNA sequence encoding this CDR3. The chain carries TRBV7-8 and TRBJ2-7; TRBD2 is a possible D gene (6 bases). Germline lookup yields CDR1 SGHVS and CDR2 FQNEAQ. V lost 5 bases, J lost 0 bases, and 8 bases lay in between. This CDR3 contains 13 residues. The CDR3 region is CASSRGGSYEQYF. The CDR3 region has the DNA TGTGCCAGCAGCCGGGGAGGCTCCTACGAGCAGTACTTC.

The gene calls are TRBV3-1 (or the pseudogene TRBV3-2) and TRBJ2-2, with TRBD2 identical over 8 bases. The CDR3 spans 15 residues. Trimming took 2 bases from V and 8 from J; bases not matched to a gene: 7. Germline CDR1 reads LGHDT; CDR2 reads YNNKEL (reference sequence). The CDR3: CASSQPRGGVGELFF. CDR3 sequence (DNA): TGTGCCAGCAGCCAACCCCGGGGGGGAGTAGGGGAGCTGTTTTTT.

This clone showed up just once. The chain links TRBV13 to TRBJ2-7; unclear D gene. The CDR3 runs 18 residues. Germline CDR1 is PRHDT and CDR2 is FYEKMQ (reference sequence). V was shortened by 8 bases and J by 6 bases, with 32 bases between the two germline ends. The CDR3 DNA follows: TGTGCCAGCCGCAATACCCCGGAGAAGCCCCCCTTGGTTGCCGAGCAGTACTTC. Its protein is CASRNTPEKPPLVAEQYF.

Regarding this clone: One end of the junction is discordant with germline, which a read error may explain. The rearrangement links TRBV18 to TRBJ1-6, with TRBD1 matching over 9 bases. CDR3 length equals 13 residues. CDR1 and CDR2 (germline): KGHSH, LQKENI. The CDR3 bases are TGTGCCACCTCACAGGGGGCTAATTCACCCCTCCACTTT. It encodes CATSQGANSPLHF.

V and J are TRBV5-1 and TRBJ1-1; 7 bases line up with TRBD1. CDR1 and CDR2 (germline): SGHRS, YFSETQ. V lost 0 bases, J lost 6 bases, and 5 bases stayed unmatched. This CDR3 is 14 amino acids long. CDR3 nucleotide sequence: TGCGCCAGCAGCTTGGAGGGGGCGGGGCCTGAAGCTTTCTTT. Amino acid sequence: CASSLEGAGPEAFF.

This chain joins TRBV30 and TRBJ1-6; D remains ambiguous. The germline V gene encodes CDR1 GTSNPN and CDR2 SVGIG (reference sequence). Between the trimmed V and J ends, which lost 3 bases and 12 bases, there was a span of 15 bases. The CDR3 contains 13 residues. CDR3 in amino acids: CAWRGMGVRPLHF. The CDR3, as DNA: TGTGCCTGGAGGGGGATGGGAGTACGACCCCTCCACTTT. Using reference TRBV30 and TRBJ1-6 for the parts outside the CDR3, the full variable domain is SQTIHQWPATLVQPVGSPLSLECTVEGTSNPNLYWYRQAAGRGLQLLFYSVGIGQISSEVPQNLSASRPQDRQFILSSKKLLLSDSGFYLCAWRGMGVRPLHFGNGTRLTVT.